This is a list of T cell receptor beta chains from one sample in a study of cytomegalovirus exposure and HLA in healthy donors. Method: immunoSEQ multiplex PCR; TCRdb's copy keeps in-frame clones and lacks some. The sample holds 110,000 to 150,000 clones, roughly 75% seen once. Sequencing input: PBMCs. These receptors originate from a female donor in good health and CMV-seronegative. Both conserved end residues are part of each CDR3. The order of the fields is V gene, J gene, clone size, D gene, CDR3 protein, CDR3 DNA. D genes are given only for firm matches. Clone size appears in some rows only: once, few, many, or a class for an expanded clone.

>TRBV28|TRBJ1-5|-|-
CASSLFLGKGPQHF
TGTGCCAGCAGTTTATTTCTCGGGAAAGGGCCCCAGCATTTT
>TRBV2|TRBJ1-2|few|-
CASNQGTGNYGYTF
TGTGCCAGCAATCAGGGAACGGGTAACTATGGCTACACCTTC
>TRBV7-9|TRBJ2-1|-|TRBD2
CASSPGALAGTYNEQFF
TGTGCCAGCAGCCCAGGGGCACTAGCGGGAACCTACAATGAGCAGTTCTTC
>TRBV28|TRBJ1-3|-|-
CANGQGNTIYF
TGTGCCAACGGACAGGGAAACACCATATATTTT
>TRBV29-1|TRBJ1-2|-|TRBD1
CSATDRGNYGYTF
TGCAGCGCGACCGACAGGGGCAACTATGGCTACACCTTC
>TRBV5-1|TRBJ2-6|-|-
CASSDKGVQPVVSGANVLTF
TGCGCCAGCAGCGATAAGGGGGTACAACCTGTCGTGTCTGGGGCCAACGTCCTGACTTTC
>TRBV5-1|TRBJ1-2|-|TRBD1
CASSLVPGQGYGYTF
TGCGCCAGCAGCCTCGTACCGGGACAGGGTTATGGCTACACCTTC
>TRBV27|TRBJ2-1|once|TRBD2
CASSFKTSGGLNEQFF
TGTGCCAGCAGTTTCAAGACTAGCGGGGGACTCAATGAGCAGTTCTTC
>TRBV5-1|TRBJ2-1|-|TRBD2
CASSPTSGRGEQFF
TGCGCCAGCAGCCCGACTAGCGGGAGGGGTGAGCAGTTCTTC
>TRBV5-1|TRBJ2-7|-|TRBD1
CASSGTGLDEQYF
TGCGCCAGCAGCGGGACAGGGCTGGACGAGCAGTACTTC
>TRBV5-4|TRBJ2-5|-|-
CASSFSLNRGETQYF
TGTGCCAGCAGCTTTTCTCTGAACCGGGGGGAGACCCAGTACTTC
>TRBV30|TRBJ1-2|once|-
CAWRAVDSLYGYTF
TGTGCCTGGCGTGCAGTGGACAGTTTATATGGCTACACCTTC
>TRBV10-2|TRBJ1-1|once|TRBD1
CASSPGGSRTEAFF
TGCGCCAGCAGTCCAGGGGGCTCTCGGACTGAAGCTTTCTTT
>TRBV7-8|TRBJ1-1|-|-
CASSLGGSVNTEAFF
TGTGCCAGCAGCTTAGGAGGGTCGGTGAACACTGAAGCTTTCTTT
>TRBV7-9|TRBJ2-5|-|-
CASSRGASSGQETQYF
TGTGCCAGCAGCCGGGGGGCGTCTAGCGGTCAAGAGACCCAGTACTTC
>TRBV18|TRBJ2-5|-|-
CASSQGQTQYF
TGTGCCAGCTCACAGGGGCAGACCCAGTACTTC
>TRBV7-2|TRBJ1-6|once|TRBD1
CASSVGTGGNSPLHF
TGTGCCAGCAGCGTAGGGACAGGGGGAAATTCACCCCTCCACTTT
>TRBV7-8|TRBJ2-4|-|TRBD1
CASSRRQGAQSNIQYF
TGTGCCAGCAGCCGAAGACAGGGGGCGCAAAGTAACATTCAGTACTTC
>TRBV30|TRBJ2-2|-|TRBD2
CAWSLAGGPGELFF
TGTGCCTGGAGTCTAGCGGGGGGGCCCGGGGAGCTGTTTTTT
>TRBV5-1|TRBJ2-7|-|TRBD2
CASSLGFGGAYEQYF
TGCGCCAGCAGCTTGGGTTTCGGGGGGGCCTACGAGCAGTACTTC
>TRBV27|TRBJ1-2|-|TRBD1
CASSRSTGDTNYGYTF
TGTGCCAGCAGCCGATCCACAGGGGATACTAACTATGGCTACACCTTC
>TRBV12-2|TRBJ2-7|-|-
CASRWDEGVLTYEQYF
TGTGCAAGTCGCTGGGATGAAGGGGTGCTGACCTACGAGCAGTACTTC
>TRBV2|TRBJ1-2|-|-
CATSPRGAPYGYTF
TGTGCCACCTCGCCCCGGGGGGCCCCCTATGGCTACACCTTC
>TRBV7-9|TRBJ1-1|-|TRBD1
CASSYRQGENTEAFF
TGTGCCAGCAGCTACAGACAGGGGGAGAACACTGAAGCTTTCTTT
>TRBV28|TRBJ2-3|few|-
CASSFSGVQADTQYF
TGTGCCAGCAGTTTTTCAGGGGTGCAAGCAGATACGCAGTATTTT
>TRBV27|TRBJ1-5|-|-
CASSLSSNSNQPQHF
TGTGCCAGCAGTTTATCGTCTAATAGCAATCAGCCCCAGCATTTT
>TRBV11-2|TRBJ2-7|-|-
CASSQRTVVVDEQYF
TGTGCCAGCAGCCAACGGACAGTGGTCGTCGACGAGCAGTACTTC
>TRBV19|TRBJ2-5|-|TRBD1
CASSIRRTGQETQYF
TGTGCCAGTAGTATTCGGAGGACAGGGCAGGAGACCCAGTACTTC
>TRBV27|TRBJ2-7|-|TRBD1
CASSLFTGVEQYF
TGTGCCAGCAGCCTTTTTACAGGGGTCGAGCAGTACTTC
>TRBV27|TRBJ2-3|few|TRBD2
CASSLAGATDTQYF
TGTGCCAGCAGTTTAGCGGGAGCCACAGATACGCAGTATTTT